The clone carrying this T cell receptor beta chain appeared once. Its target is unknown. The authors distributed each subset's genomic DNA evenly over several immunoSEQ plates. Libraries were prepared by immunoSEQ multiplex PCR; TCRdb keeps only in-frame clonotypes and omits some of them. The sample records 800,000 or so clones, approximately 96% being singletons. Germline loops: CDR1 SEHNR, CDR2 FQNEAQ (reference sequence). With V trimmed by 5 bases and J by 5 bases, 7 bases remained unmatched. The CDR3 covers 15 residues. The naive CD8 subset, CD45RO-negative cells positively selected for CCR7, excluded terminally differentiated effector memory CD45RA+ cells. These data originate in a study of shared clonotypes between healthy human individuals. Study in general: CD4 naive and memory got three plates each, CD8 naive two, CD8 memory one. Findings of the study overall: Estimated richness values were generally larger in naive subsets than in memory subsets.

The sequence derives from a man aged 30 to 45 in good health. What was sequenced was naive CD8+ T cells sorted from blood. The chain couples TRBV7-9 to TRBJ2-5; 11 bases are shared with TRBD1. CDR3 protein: CASSARDRGFETQYF. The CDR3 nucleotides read TGTGCCAGCAGCGCCCGGGACAGGGGGTTTGAGACCCAGTACTTC.